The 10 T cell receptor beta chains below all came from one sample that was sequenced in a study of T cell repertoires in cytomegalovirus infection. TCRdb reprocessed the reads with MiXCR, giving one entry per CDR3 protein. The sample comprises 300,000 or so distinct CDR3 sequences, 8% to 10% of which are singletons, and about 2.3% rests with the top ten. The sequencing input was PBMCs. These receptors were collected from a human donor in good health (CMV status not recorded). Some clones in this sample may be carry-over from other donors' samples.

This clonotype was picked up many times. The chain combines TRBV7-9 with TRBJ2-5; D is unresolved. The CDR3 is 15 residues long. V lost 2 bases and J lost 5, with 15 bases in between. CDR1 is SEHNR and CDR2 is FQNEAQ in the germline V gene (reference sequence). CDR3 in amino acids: CASSLMGPVGETQYF. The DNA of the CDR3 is TGTGCCAGCAGCTTAATGGGCCCAGTAGGGGAGACCCAGTACTTC.

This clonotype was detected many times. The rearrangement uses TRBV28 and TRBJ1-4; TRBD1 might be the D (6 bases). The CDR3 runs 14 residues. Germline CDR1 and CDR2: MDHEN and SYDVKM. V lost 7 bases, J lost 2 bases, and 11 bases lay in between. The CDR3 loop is CASTTQGTNEKLFF. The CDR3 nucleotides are TGTGCCAGCACAACACAGGGTACTAATGAAAAACTGTTTTTT.

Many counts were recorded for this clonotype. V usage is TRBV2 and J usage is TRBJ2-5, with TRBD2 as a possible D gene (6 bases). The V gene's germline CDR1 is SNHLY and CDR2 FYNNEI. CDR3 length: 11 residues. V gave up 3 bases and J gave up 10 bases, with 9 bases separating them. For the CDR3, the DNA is TGTGCCAGCAGTGAGGGGGGACTCCAGTACTTC. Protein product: CASSEGGLQYF. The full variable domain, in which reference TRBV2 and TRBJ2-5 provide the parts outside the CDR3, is EPEVTQTPSHQVTQMGQEVILRCVPISNHLYFYWYRQILGQKVEFLVSFYNNEISEKSEIFDDQFSVERPDGSNFTLKIRSTKLEDSAMYFCASSEGGLQYFGPGTRLLVL.

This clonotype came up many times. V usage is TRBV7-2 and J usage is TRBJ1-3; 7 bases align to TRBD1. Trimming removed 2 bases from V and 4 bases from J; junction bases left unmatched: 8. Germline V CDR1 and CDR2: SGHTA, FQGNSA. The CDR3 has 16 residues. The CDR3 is CASSLSPTGRGNTIYF. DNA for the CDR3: TGTGCCAGCAGCTTATCCCCGACAGGGCGCGGAAACACCATATATTTT.

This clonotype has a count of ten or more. CDR3 nucleotide sequence: TGCGCCAGCAGCTTTAGGGGGCCCTATGGCTACACCTTC. Translating gives CASSFRGPYGYTF. The J gene is TRBJ1-2, the V gene TRBV4-3, with 7 bases aligning to TRBD1. The junction had 4 bases not matched to a gene; V was cut back by 5 bases and J by 4 bases. The CDR3 is made up of 13 amino acids. Germline assignment: CDR1 LGHNA and CDR2 YSLEER.

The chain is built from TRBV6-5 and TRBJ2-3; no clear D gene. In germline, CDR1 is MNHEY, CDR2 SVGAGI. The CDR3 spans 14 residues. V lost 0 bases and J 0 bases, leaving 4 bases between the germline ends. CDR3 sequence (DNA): TGTGCCAGCAGTTACTCGCCCAGCACAGATACGCAGTATTTT. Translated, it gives CASSYSPSTDTQYF.

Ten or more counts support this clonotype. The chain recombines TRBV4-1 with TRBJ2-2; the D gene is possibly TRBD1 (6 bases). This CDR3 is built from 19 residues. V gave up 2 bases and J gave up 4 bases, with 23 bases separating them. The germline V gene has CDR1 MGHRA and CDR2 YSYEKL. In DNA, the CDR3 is TGCGCCAGCAGCCAACTCCCGAGGGGGTCAGGGTTAAGCACCGGGGAGCTGTTTTTT. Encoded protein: CASSQLPRGSGLSTGELFF.

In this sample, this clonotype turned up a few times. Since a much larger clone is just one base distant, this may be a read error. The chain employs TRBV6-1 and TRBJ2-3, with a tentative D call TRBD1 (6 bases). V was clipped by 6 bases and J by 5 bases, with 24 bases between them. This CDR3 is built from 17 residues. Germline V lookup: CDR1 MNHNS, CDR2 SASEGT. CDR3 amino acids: CASRLRRGQPQVDTQYF. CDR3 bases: TGTGCCAGCAGGTTACGCAGGGGCCAGCCACAGGTAGATACGCAGTATTTT.

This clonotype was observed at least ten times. The CDR3 bases are TGTGCCAGCAGCCTACAGGGGGCATCGGCCTATGGCTACACCTTC. It translates to CASSLQGASAYGYTF. This chain joins TRBV7-2 and TRBJ1-2; TRBD1 agrees at 9 bases. The V gene's germline CDR1 is SGHTA and CDR2 FQGNSA. V gave up 5 bases and J gave up 4 bases; unmatched junction bases: 8. This CDR3 contains 15 residues.

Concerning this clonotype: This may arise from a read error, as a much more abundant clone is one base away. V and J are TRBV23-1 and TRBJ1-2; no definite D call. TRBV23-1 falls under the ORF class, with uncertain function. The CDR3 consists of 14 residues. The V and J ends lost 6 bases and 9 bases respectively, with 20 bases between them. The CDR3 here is CASSLVEQSTRYTF. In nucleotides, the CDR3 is TGCGCCAGCAGCCTAGTGGAACAATCGACTCGCTACACCTTC.